The rows below give T cell receptor beta chains drawn from one sample of a study of T cells after yellow fever vaccination. TCRdb independently ran MiXCR on the 5' RACE reads; one entry per CDR3 protein. The table lists a few hundred thousand distinct CDR3 sequences, around 4.5% of them singletons, with less than 20% in the top ten. The sample consisted of PBMCs, taken 15 days after the yellow fever booster vaccination. These receptors all stem from a man aged 18 to 29 who received the YFV17D yellow fever vaccine. Both conserved end residues are part of each CDR3.

V	CDR3
TRBV6-5	CASSYSDRTDTQYF
TRBV7-2	CASSLMSRTQYF
TRBV4-1	CASSTRRTDGNTIYF
TRBV3-1	CASRPVGGGNEQFF
TRBV5-1	CASSAGGLGETQYF
TRBV7-9	CASSLWDRTSGANVLTF
TRBV5-1	CASSLAPQGADQPQHF
TRBV7-9	CASSLGDQPQHF
TRBV7-2	CASSFGGGIGETQYF
TRBV5-1	CASTHSGSNTEAFF
TRBV29-1	CSVGSGWNTEAFF
TRBV29-1	CSVRTLMNTEAFF
TRBV5-1	CASSLNRQAVYEQYF
TRBV7-3	CASSLGTSGYNEQFF
TRBV4-1	CASSPRSATGGVDNEQFF
TRBV24-1	CATSSTKDTQYF
TRBV6-2/TRBV6-3	CASRRASGALDTQYF
TRBV6-2/TRBV6-3	CASSYRWQTTTEAFF
TRBV6-6	CASSQEQGTSGANVLTF
TRBV7-9	CASSMGHYKTQYF
TRBV12-5	CASGLGDRGETGELFF
TRBV19	CASSIVGTGVNEQFF
TRBV5-1	CASREQDATNYGYTF
TRBV7-3	CASSGRGADTGELFF
TRBV6-5	CASSPRAGAAYEQYF
TRBV12-3/TRBV12-4	CASSFHRGNIQYF
TRBV7-2	CASSSGGSNLPQHF
TRBV4-3	CASSQAYKVITGNTIYF
TRBV4-3	CASSQGRGRVGALFF
TRBV6-6	CASKIQGRDEAFF
TRBV7-2	CASSLPGRGISTEAFF
TRBV12-3/TRBV12-4	CASSLSSGGLGETQYF
TRBV5-1	CASSPERVYGYTF
TRBV7-2	CASSLRTGRTEAFF
TRBV12-3/TRBV12-4	CASSTEGSNQPQHF
TRBV7-2	CASSYRIGAAGDTQYF
TRBV2	CASSNKWMSNGYTF
TRBV7-7	CASSLGAGGPTDTQYF
TRBV20-1	CSARDPELVQGGTGELFF
TRBV7-2	CASSLATGIYEQYF